This T cell receptor beta chain derives from a study of blood T cell repertoires in COVID-19. A remark on this clone: Other DNA sequences in the sample encode the same CDR3.

This CDR3 is 13 amino acids long. Per the germline V gene, CDR1 is KGHSH and CDR2 is LQKENI. V lost 2 bases, J lost 4 bases, and 6 bases lay in between. Generated by immunoSEQ multiplex PCR, the TCRdb table keeps only in-frame clones and is missing some. The table has around 300,000 clones, roughly 80% seen once. The chain recombines TRBV18 with TRBJ1-5, with D possibly being TRBD1 (6 bases). The sample was peripheral blood. The source of this sequence is a woman aged 50 to 60 who had recovered from COVID-19. The CDR3 spells CASSPTGNQPQHF. The CDR3 nucleotides read TGTGCCAGCTCACCAACAGGGAATCAGCCCCAGCATTTT.